This T cell receptor (beta chain) was obtained from a study of response to subunit inactivated influenza vaccine. V trimming: 4 bases; J trimming: 5 bases; junction bases outside the gene matches: 9. Germline V gene data show CDR1 as MNHEY and CDR2 as SMNVEV (reference sequence). The CDR3 totals 16 residues. This clonotype was seen repeatedly, ten times or more. Its cognate antigen is unknown. Study-wide results and caveats: Only a handful of new T cells, the authors suggested, are recruited with each seasonal influenza vaccination.

TCRdb used MiXCR to reprocess the RT-PCR reads, holding one entry per CDR3 protein. The sample records 550,000 to 800,000 distinct CDR3 sequences, roughly 13% being singletons. The specimen was PBMCs from blood, collected approximately 15 days before vaccination. This TCR was recovered from a man in his fifties who received an inactivated influenza vaccine. The chain couples TRBV27 to TRBJ2-1; TRBD2 agrees at 9 bases. The CDR3 sequence is CASSYIAGGDNNEQFF. In nucleotides, the CDR3 is TGTGCCAGCAGTTATATCGCGGGGGGGGACAACAATGAGCAGTTCTTC.